Listed below are T cell receptor beta chains from one sample, sequenced in a study of blood T cell repertoires in COVID-19. Repertoires were generated with immunoSEQ multiplex PCR, while TCRdb's copy carries only in-frame clones and drops some. Seen here are 400,000 to 450,000 clones, around 91% observed once, and the top ten hold 0.55% to 0.75%. Specimen: PBMCs or T cells enriched from blood (not recorded which). The receptors here all came from a man aged 18 to 30 who had recovered from COVID-19. CDR3s include the opening cysteine and the closing phenylalanine or tryptophan. The D gene is left open where the match is weak. Clone size is stated in some rows and not others, as once, few, many or a class when expanded.

>.|TRBV28|TRBJ1-5|.
TGTGCCAGCAGTCCCTCGCCGGGGGGAAAATATAGCAATCAGCCCCAGCATTTT
CASSPSPGGKYSNQPQHF
>.|TRBV11-3|TRBJ2-7|TRBD1
TGTGCCAGTGGACAGGGGGCAGTGTACGAGCAGTACTTC
CASGQGAVYEQYF
>.|TRBV2|TRBJ1-6|.
TGTGCCAGCAGTGAAGGCGTCCTTGCGAATTCACCCCTCCACTTT
CASSEGVLANSPLHF
>.|TRBV7-8|TRBJ2-5|TRBD2
TGTGCCAGCAGCTTATGGACTAGTCCTAAAAAGACCCAGTACTTC
CASSLWTSPKKTQYF
>.|TRBV6-5|TRBJ1-1|TRBD1
TGTGCCAGCAGTTACTCCGGGACAGGGGGGAGAACTGAAGCTTTCTTT
CASSYSGTGGRTEAFF
>.|TRBV12-5|TRBJ1-2|.
TGTGCTAGTGGTTTCCAAAGGGGTTACACCTTC
CASGFQRGYTF
>.|TRBV19|TRBJ1-5|TRBD1
TGTGCCAGTAGTATAGTCGACAGGGCAGCGAATCAGCCCCAGCATTTT
CASSIVDRAANQPQHF
>.|TRBV4-2|TRBJ2-5|TRBD2
TGTGCCAGCAGCCAAGTTATTACAGCGGGAGTGGGGGAGACCCAGTACTTC
CASSQVITAGVGETQYF
>.|TRBV4-1|TRBJ1-1|TRBD1
TGCGCCAGCAGCCACGGGGACAGGGGCACTGAAGCTTTCTTT
CASSHGDRGTEAFF
>.|TRBV12-3/TRBV12-4|TRBJ1-2|.
TGTGCCAGCAGGGACAAGAACTATGGCTACACCTTC
CASRDKNYGYTF
>.|TRBV30|TRBJ1-2|.
TGTGCCTGTTCCGAGGCGGGGATCCGCTACACCTTC
CACSEAGIRYTF
>.|TRBV4-1|TRBJ2-6|.
TGCGCCAGCAGCCCGGGCAGGGTGTTCTCTGGGGCCAACGTCCTGACTTTC
CASSPGRVFSGANVLTF
>.|TRBV7-9|TRBJ1-6|.
TGTGCCAGCACGGACAGCGTGAATTCACCCCTCCACTTT
CASTDSVNSPLHF
>.|TRBV10-3|TRBJ1-6|TRBD1
TGTGCCATCAGTGAGTCAGGGACAGAGCATTCACCCCTCCACTTT
CAISESGTEHSPLHF
>.|TRBV27|TRBJ2-5|TRBD2
TGTGCCAGCAGTCCAACTTCGACTAGCGGGGCCCCTCAAGAGACCCAGTACTTC
CASSPTSTSGAPQETQYF
>.|TRBV5-1|TRBJ1-1|.
TGCGCCAGCACCCGAACACCGAACACTGAAGCTTTCTTT
CASTRTPNTEAFF
>once|TRBV9|TRBJ1-1|.
TGTGCCAGCAGCGTAGGACAGCTGAACACTGAAGCTTTCTTT
CASSVGQLNTEAFF
>.|TRBV20-1|TRBJ2-4|TRBD2
TGCAGTGCTAGTACTAGCGGGGGGGCCAAAAACATTCAGTACTTC
CSASTSGGAKNIQYF
>.|TRBV9|TRBJ2-7|TRBD1
TGTGCCAGCAGCGTCGACAGGGGGTCGGGTGAGCAGTACTTC
CASSVDRGSGEQYF
>once|TRBV5-8|TRBJ2-7|.
TGTGCCAGCAGCCGGGCCCGGGGGGCTTACGAGCAGTACTTC
CASSRARGAYEQYF
>.|TRBV19|TRBJ1-5|.
TGTGCCAGTAAACAGACCTATAGCAATCAGCCCCAGCATTTT
CASKQTYSNQPQHF
>.|TRBV11-3|TRBJ1-4|TRBD1
TGTGCCAGCAGCTCAAAGGGGGACAGAAAACTGTTTTTT
CASSSKGDRKLFF
>.|TRBV21-1|TRBJ2-4|.
TGTGCCAGCGGGACATCGTCTAAAAACATTCAGTACTTC
CASGTSSKNIQYF
>.|TRBV5-1|TRBJ1-2|TRBD1
TGCGCCAGCAGCCCGCCGGACAGGGATTTTGGTGGCTACACCTTC
CASSPPDRDFGGYTF
>.|TRBV30|TRBJ1-1|.
TGTGCCTGGGATAAACAGGGAGGGACTGAAGCTTTCTTT
CAWDKQGGTEAFF
>.|TRBV9|TRBJ1-2|.
TGTGCCAGCAGCATTGGGGACATGGGATTGAGGGGCTACACCTTC
CASSIGDMGLRGYTF
>.|TRBV11-3|TRBJ1-6|.
TGTGCCAGCAGCTCCTCCCCCTTGCAGGGGCCGAAAAGTTATAATTCACCCCTCCACTTT
CASSSSPLQGPKSYNSPLHF
>.|TRBV4-1|TRBJ2-2|TRBD2
TGCGCCAGCAGCCATACCCGACTAGCGGGAATAGGGGAGCTGTTTTTT
CASSHTRLAGIGELFF
>.|TRBV18|TRBJ2-1|.
TGTGCCAGCTCGCCGGAGGGTTTTTTGAGCAATGAGCAGTTCTTC
CASSPEGFLSNEQFF
>.|TRBV3-1/TRBV3-2|TRBJ1-1|.
TGTGCCAGCAGCCAGACAGGCGACGCTTTCTTT
CASSQTGDAFF